This TCR beta chain comes out of a study of blood T cell repertoires in COVID-19. The overall study: From T cells, B-cell-depleted T cells, or PBMCs came the material, which was cDNA or gDNA.

This clone was seen more than once but under ten times. V was pared by 5 bases and J by 2 bases, with 17 bases between. This CDR3 has 15 residues. Germline loops: CDR1 SGHRS, CDR2 YFSETQ. Original data processing: Reference gene primer amplification gave estimated nucleated cell counts. The repertoire was sequenced with immunoSEQ multiplex PCR; TCRdb's copy has only in-frame clones and lacks some. V and J calls and clone size are those listed in that table; D and trimming were worked out from the DNA. The sample gives approximately 70,000 clones, approximately 80% of which show up once; around 10% is in the top ten.

What was sequenced was peripheral blood. The sequence was collected from a woman in her fifties or sixties with acute or convalescent COVID-19. J is TRBJ2-7 and V is TRBV5-1; D may be TRBD1 (6 bases). This CDR3 reads CASREGHPGAYEQYF. The CDR3 DNA reads TGCGCCAGCAGAGAGGGACACCCTGGGGCCTACGAGCAGTACTTC.